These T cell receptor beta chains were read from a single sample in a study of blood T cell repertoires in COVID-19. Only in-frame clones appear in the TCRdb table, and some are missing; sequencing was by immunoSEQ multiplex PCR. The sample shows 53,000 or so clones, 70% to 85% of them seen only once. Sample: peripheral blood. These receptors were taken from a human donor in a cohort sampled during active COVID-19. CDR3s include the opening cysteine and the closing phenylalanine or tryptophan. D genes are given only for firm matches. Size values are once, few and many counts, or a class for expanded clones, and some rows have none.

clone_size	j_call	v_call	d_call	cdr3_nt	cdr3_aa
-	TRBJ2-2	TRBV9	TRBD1	TGTGCCAGCAGCGTAGTGGGGACAGGGTTGTTCGGGGAGCTGTTTTTT	CASSVVGTGLFGELFF
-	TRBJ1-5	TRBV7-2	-	TGTGCCAGCAGCTCTAGTGGGGGGGCGCGCAATCAGCCCCAGCATTTT	CASSSSGGARNQPQHF
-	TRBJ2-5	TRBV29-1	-	TGCAGCGTTGCTACAGAACCGCGGACCCAGTACTTC	CSVATEPRTQYF
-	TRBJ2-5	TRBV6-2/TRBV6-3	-	TGTGCCAACAGTTACTCGAACAGTAGAGTCCAAGAGACCCAGTACTTC	CANSYSNSRVQETQYF
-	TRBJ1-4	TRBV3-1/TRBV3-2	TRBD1	TGTGCCAGCAGCCAGACGTTGGGACAGGGAAATGAAAAACTGTTTTTT	CASSQTLGQGNEKLFF
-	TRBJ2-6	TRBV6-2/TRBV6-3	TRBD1	TGTGCCAGCAGTTACGCCGGGACAGGGGACTCTGGGGCCAACGTCCTGACTTTC	CASSYAGTGDSGANVLTF
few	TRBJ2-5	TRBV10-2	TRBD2	TGCGCCAGCAATAGGGGGGGACTAGCGTTAAAAGAGACCCAGTACTTC	CASNRGGLALKETQYF
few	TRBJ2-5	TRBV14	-	TGTGCCAGCAGCCAGCAAACAGGGAGAGGGACCCAGTACTTC	CASSQQTGRGTQYF
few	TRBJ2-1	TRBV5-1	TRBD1	TGCGCCAGCAGCGCAGGACAGGGGGTCTACAATGAGCAGTTCTTC	CASSAGQGVYNEQFF
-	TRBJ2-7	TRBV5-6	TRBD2	TGTGCCAGCAGCTTGGCCAAGGCGGGGGGGCTCGAGCAGTACTTC	CASSLAKAGGLEQYF
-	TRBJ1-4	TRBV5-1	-	TGCGCCAGCAGCTTGGATAGTGAAAAACTGTTTTTT	CASSLDSEKLFF
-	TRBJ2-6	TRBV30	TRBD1	TGTGCCTGGAGTATTAGGGGACAGGGTGTCTCAGGGGCCAACGTCCTGACTTTC	CAWSIRGQGVSGANVLTF
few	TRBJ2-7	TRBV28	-	TGTGCCAGCAGTTTAAATACAGGGTCCCCTGAGCACGAGCAGTACTTC	CASSLNTGSPEHEQYF
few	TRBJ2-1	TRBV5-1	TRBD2	TGCGCCAGCAGTCTGAGCGGGGGGGCTTCCTACAATGAGCAGTTCTTC	CASSLSGGASYNEQFF
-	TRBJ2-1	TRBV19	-	TGTGCCAGTAGACGGACCCAGGGTCCTTCCTACAATGAGCAGTTCTTC	CASRRTQGPSYNEQFF
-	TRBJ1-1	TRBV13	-	TGTGCCAGCAGCTTACAGTGGGGGGGGCCTGATGAAGCTTTCTTT	CASSLQWGGPDEAFF